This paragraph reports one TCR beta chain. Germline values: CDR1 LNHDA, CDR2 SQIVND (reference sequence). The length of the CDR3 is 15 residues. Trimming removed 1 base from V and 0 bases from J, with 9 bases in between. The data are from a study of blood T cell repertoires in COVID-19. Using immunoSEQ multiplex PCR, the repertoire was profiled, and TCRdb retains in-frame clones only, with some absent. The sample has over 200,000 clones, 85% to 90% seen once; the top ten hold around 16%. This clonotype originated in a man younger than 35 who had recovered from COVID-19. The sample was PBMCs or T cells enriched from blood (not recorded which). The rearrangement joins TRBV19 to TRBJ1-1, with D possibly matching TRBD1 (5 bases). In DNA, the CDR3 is TGTGCCAGTAGTATAGGACAGACCTTGAACACTGAAGCTTTCTTT. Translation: CASSIGQTLNTEAFF. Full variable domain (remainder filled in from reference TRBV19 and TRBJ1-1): DGGITQSPKYLFRKEGQNVTLSCEQNLNHDAMYWYRQDPGQGLRLIYYSQIVNDFQKGDIAEGYSVSREKKESFPLTVTSAQKNPTAFYLCASSIGQTLNTEAFFGQGTRLTVV.